This T cell receptor beta chain stems from a study of T cells in tuberculosis. TCRdb keeps only in-frame clones here, not all; method: immunoSEQ multiplex PCR. The table includes roughly 34,000 clones, 97% detected once. Sequencing used PBMCs. This receptor was identified in a donor between 5 and 29 years old with latent tuberculosis or without tuberculosis infection.

The CDR3 sequence is CASSFGIGNSGNTIYF. In nucleotides, the CDR3 is TGTGCCAGCAGCTTCGGGATAGGGAACTCTGGAAACACCATATATTTT. The chain couples TRBV7-6 to TRBJ1-3; D remains unclear. V lost 3 bases, J lost 0 bases, and 12 bases lay in between. The length of the CDR3 is 16 residues. CDR1 SGHVS and CDR2 FNYEAQ come from the germline V gene.